This T cell receptor beta chain was identified during a study of cytomegalovirus exposure and HLA in healthy donors. 13 Jbeta primers and 60 Vbeta primers were used for the PCR. Repertoires were generated with immunoSEQ multiplex PCR, while TCRdb's copy carries only in-frame clones and drops some. The repertoire has about 55,000 clones, around three fifths of them found once; the top ten carry 10% to 15%. V lost 0 bases, J lost 8 bases, and 13 bases lay in between. The CDR3 sequence is 14 residues long. Per germline, CDR1 SNHLY and CDR2 FYNNEI. The rearrangement joins TRBV2 to TRBJ1-2, with D tentatively TRBD1 (6 bases). Sequenced input: PBMCs. This receptor was taken from a human donor in good health. Here the CDR3 reads CASSEARSTGGYTF. CDR3 coding DNA: TGTGCCAGCAGTGAAGCGCGGTCAACAGGGGGCTACACCTTC.